This entry lists 17 T cell receptor beta chains sequenced from one sample in a study of technical replicates of blood from several donors. Here immunoSEQ multiplex PCR was the method, and the copy in TCRdb shows in-frame clones only, minus some. The sample carries about 97,000 clones, approximately 96% recorded once. The sample was T cells isolated from PBMCs. The receptor set was obtained from a human donor in good health.

The V and J genes are TRBV9 and TRBJ2-1; 8 nucleotides match TRBD2. The CDR3 runs 14 residues. The V segment lost 1 base and the J segment 5 bases; nucleotides outside the gene matches: 2. CDR1 SGDLS and CDR2 YYNGEE come from the germline V gene. The CDR3 DNA reads TGTGCCAGCAGCGTACAGCGGGGGCACAATGAGCAGTTCTTC. Its protein product is CASSVQRGHNEQFF.

The CDR3 DNA sequence: TGTGCCAGCGGGCCTACAGGGGGCATAGAGACCCAGTACTTC. Translated: CASGPTGGIETQYF. V and J are TRBV28 and TRBJ2-5; 9 nucleotides align to TRBD1. Trimming removed 8 bases from V and 4 bases from J; junction bases left unmatched: 8. Germline V gene lookup returns CDR1 MDHEN and CDR2 SYDVKM. This CDR3 spans 14 amino acids.

This chain joins TRBV19 and TRBJ2-3; TRBD2 agrees at 12 bases. Germline-derived CDR1 and CDR2 are LNHDA and SQIVND (reference sequence). The CDR3 has 16 residues. The V and J ends lost 9 bases and 2 bases, in that order; junction bases with no gene match: 9. CDR3 coding DNA: TGTGCCAGCACCACTAGCGGGAGGAGAACCACAGATACGCAGTATTTT. This encodes CASTTSGRRTTDTQYF.

The V and J genes are TRBV30 and TRBJ1-3; no definite D call. The CDR3 is 13 amino acids. The germline V gene has CDR1 GTSNPN and CDR2 SVGIG (reference sequence). V shed 7 bases and J shed 0 bases, with 10 bases lying between them. The CDR3 bases are TGTGCCTCTACGAGTTTCTCTGGAAACACCATATATTTT. Translated: CASTSFSGNTIYF.

This clone was counted once. CDR3 DNA sequence: TGTGCCAGCAGGGAGGGACTAGCGGGGAACAATGAGCAGTTCTTC. Protein sequence: CASREGLAGNNEQFF. This chain connects TRBV2 to TRBJ2-1; TRBD2 agrees at 13 bases. The CDR3 extends over 15 amino acids. CDR1 and CDR2 from the germline V gene are SNHLY and FYNNEI. After removal of 6 bases from V and 5 bases from J, the junction contained 4 bases not matched to a gene.

The chain uses TRBV19 and TRBJ1-2, with D perhaps TRBD1 (6 bases). There are 16 residues in the CDR3. Germline-derived CDR1 and CDR2 are LNHDA and SQIVND (reference sequence). The V end was cut by 4 bases, the J end by 1 base, with 16 bases between. This chain's CDR3 is CASSKGPGTYNYGYTF. CDR3 nucleotide sequence: TGTGCCAGTAGTAAGGGTCCCGGGACATATAACTATGGCTACACCTTC.

The chain couples TRBV9 to TRBJ2-5; 8 bases align to TRBD1. This CDR3 is built from 15 residues. The trim removed 3 bases at V and 5 bases at J, leaving 9 bases unmatched. CDR1 SGDLS and CDR2 YYNGEE come from the germline V gene. Here the CDR3 reads CASSAQTGVGETQYF. The CDR3 DNA reads as TGTGCCAGCAGCGCCCAGACAGGGGTGGGGGAGACCCAGTACTTC.

V gene TRBV6-1 combines with J gene TRBJ2-7; a weak D match, TRBD2 (5 bases). The germline V gene has CDR1 MNHNS and CDR2 SASEGT. V lost 6 bases and J 6 bases, leaving 9 bases between the germline ends. The CDR3 extends over 11 amino acids. CDR3: CASRNSVEQYF. The CDR3 DNA reads TGTGCCAGCAGAAATAGCGTCGAGCAGTACTTC.

The rearrangement joins TRBV7-6 to TRBJ2-1; 7 bases agree with TRBD2. The ends lost 1 base at V and 2 bases at J; junction bases unmatched: 2. CDR1 SGHVS and CDR2 FNYEAQ come from the germline V gene. The CDR3 consists of 15 residues. Here the CDR3 DNA reads TGTGCCAGCAGCTTAGAGGCGGGGGCCTACAATGAGCAGTTCTTC. This encodes CASSLEAGAYNEQFF.

The sample holds one count of this clone. The J gene is TRBJ2-3, the V gene TRBV19; D might be TRBD1 (6 bases). The CDR3 runs to 12 residues. The V end was cut by 1 base, the J end by 10 bases, with 9 bases between. Germline V CDR1 and CDR2: LNHDA, SQIVND (reference sequence). This CDR3 is CASSIGGGAQYF. CDR3 nucleotides: TGTGCCAGTAGTATAGGTGGGGGCGCGCAGTATTTT.

The J gene is TRBJ2-1, the V gene TRBV29-1, with D tentatively TRBD1 (5 bases). Deletions cut 3 bases from V and 2 bases from J, with 14 bases between. CDR3 length: 15 amino acids. The germline V gene encodes CDR1 SQVTM and CDR2 ANQGSEA. The CDR3 DNA sequence: TGCAGCGTTGAGGAATTAGGACACCCCTACAATGAGCAGTTCTTC. Translation: CSVEELGHPYNEQFF.

In its sample, this clone was seen once. The chain has TRBV7-9 and TRBJ2-2; 7 bases line up with TRBD2. The ends lost 6 bases at V and 6 bases at J; junction bases unmatched: 10. This CDR3 is built from 15 residues. The V gene's germline CDR1 is SEHNR and CDR2 FQNEAQ (reference sequence). For the CDR3, the DNA is TGTGCCAGCAGGGGGGGGACCCGTGGACCCGGGGAGCTGTTTTTT. Amino acid sequence: CASRGGTRGPGELFF.

This clone was seen more than once but under ten times. The chain carries TRBV15 and TRBJ1-5; 7 bases match TRBD1. This CDR3 is built from 15 residues. Germline assignment: CDR1 LNHNV and CDR2 YYDKDF (reference sequence). The junction had 7 bases not matched to a gene; V was cut back by 3 bases and J by 5 bases. CDR3 nucleotides: TGTGCCACCAGCAGGCCGGGACAGTTCTATCAGCCCCAGCATTTT. Its translation: CATSRPGQFYQPQHF.

This clone was detected a few times. This chain connects TRBV4-1 to TRBJ1-4; 7 nucleotides line up with TRBD1. V shed 3 bases, J shed 6 bases, and the junction held 10 bases outside the gene matches. This CDR3 has 16 residues. From germline, CDR1 is MGHRA and CDR2 YSYEKL. The CDR3, as DNA: TGCGCCAGCAGCCATAATTCCCGGGACAGATATGAAAAACTGTTTTTT. Translated, it gives CASSHNSRDRYEKLFF.

The V call is TRBV12-5, the J call TRBJ1-2, with 7 bases matching TRBD1. Unmatched junction bases numbered 8, after V lost 7 bases and J lost 6 bases. The CDR3 contains 13 residues. CDR1 is LGHNT, CDR2 FRNRAP, per germline. In DNA form, the CDR3 reads TGTGCTAGTGCCCCCGACAGGGCCCATGGCTACACCTTC. This translates into CASAPDRAHGYTF. The full variable domain, its missing parts supplied by reference TRBV12-5 and TRBJ1-2, is DARVTQTPRHKVTEMGQEVTMRCQPILGHNTVFWYRQTMMQGLELLAYFRNRAPLDDSGMPKDRFSAEMPDATLATLKIQPSEPRDSAVYFCASAPDRAHGYTFGSGTRLTVV.

This CDR3 reads CASWGQGSNQPQHF. CDR3 DNA: TGTGCCAGCTGGGGACAGGGAAGTAATCAGCCCCAGCATTTT. The J gene is TRBJ1-5, the V gene TRBV2; 9 bases match TRBD1. The CDR3 length is 14 residues. V lost 8 bases and J lost 4; bases outside the gene matches: 6. Germline V gene lookup returns CDR1 SNHLY and CDR2 FYNNEI.

V is TRBV7-9 and J is TRBJ2-1; possible D gene TRBD2, 5 bases. The CDR3 covers 14 residues. The germline gives CDR1 SEHNR, CDR2 FQNEAQ (reference sequence). The germline V and J ends were trimmed by 7 bases and 2 bases, with 12 bases remaining between them. CDR3 sequence (DNA): TGTGCCAGCACCCCGCCCGGGGCCTACAATGAGCAGTTCTTC. Translated, it gives CASTPPGAYNEQFF.